This TCR beta chain appears in the sequencing data of a study of vaccination and CD4 T cells after COVID-19. Study overall: Cultures that served as controls received a CEFX pool, an HIV-1 Nef pool, or no peptide.

The CDR3 loop spans 16 amino acids. Unmatched junction bases numbered 10, after V lost 0 bases and J lost 10 bases. From germline, CDR1 is MNHEY and CDR2 SVGAGI. As for this clonotype: Its matching antigen is unknown.

Regarding treatment: approximately nine-day PBMC culture with coronavirus spike peptide pools or control peptides (ViraFEST assay). Once obtained from cultured CD4+ T cells, the DNA was sequenced using the Oncomine TCR Beta short-read assay. TCRdb redid the calling of the PCR reads with MiXCR, one entry per CDR3 protein. The table records approximately 17,000 distinct CDR3 sequences, about 60% of them present only once. The sample was CD4+ T cells from blood, cultured in vitro. The origin of this receptor is a human donor who had recovered from COVID-19. This chain uses TRBV6-5 with TRBJ2-1; TRBD2 matches at 9 bases. The CDR3 spells CASSYSFGLALSEQFF. The DNA for the CDR3 is TGTGCCAGCAGTTACTCGTTCGGACTAGCGCTTTCAGAGCAGTTCTTC.